This entry describes one T cell receptor beta chain. The antigen is undetermined. These data come from a study of T cells in localized non-small cell lung cancer. TCRdb's table, derived via immunoSEQ multiplex PCR, lists solely in-frame clones and lacks some. The sample records tens of thousands of clones, nearly 90% being singletons. Study-wide findings and caveats: Adjacent lung exhibited a median of 57 among the 100 most abundant tumor clones. Density of T cells in blood, when higher, went with longer overall survival. Highest T cell clonality was seen in uninvolved adjacent lung, surpassing that measured in tumor.

Germline CDR1 GTSNPN, CDR2 SVGIG (reference sequence). Germline trimming cut 2 bases from V and 0 bases from J; bases unmatched to any gene: 4. This CDR3 is built from 14 residues. The source of this sequence is a woman aged 40-69 years with stage I lung adenocarcinoma. The V call is TRBV30, the J call TRBJ2-7; 7 bases agree with TRBD2. This material consisted of peripheral blood, taken before any cancer treatment. As DNA, the CDR3 is TGTGCCTGGAGTCGGGGGGATAGCTCCTACGAGCAGTACTTC. It translates to CAWSRGDSSYEQYF.